The clone carrying this TCR beta chain occurred once. Assay: immunoSEQ multiplex PCR; the TCRdb copy retains only in-frame clones and omits some. The data show under 50,000 clones, around nine tenths seen once. These data originate in a study of T cell changes during pregnancy in multiple sclerosis. The sequenced sample was CD8+ T cells from peripheral blood mononuclear cells, obtained in the first trimester of pregnancy. This TCR derives from a female donor with multiple sclerosis, enrolled in a pregnancy study.

The DNA for the CDR3 is TGTGCCAGCAGCGCCGACTCCAAATTCACAGATACGCAGTATTTT. It yields the protein CASSADSKFTDTQYF. The V and J genes are TRBV9 and TRBJ2-3; no definite D call. Germline-derived CDR1 and CDR2 are SGDLS and YYNGEE. V was trimmed by 3 bases and J by 2 bases, leaving 13 bases between them. CDR3 length: 15 amino acids.